A selection of T cell receptor beta chains follows, all from one sample in a study of blood T cell repertoires in COVID-19. Generated by immunoSEQ multiplex PCR, the TCRdb table keeps only in-frame clones and is missing some. The table records 150,000 to 200,000 clones, about 90% of them present only once. The sequencing sample was made of peripheral blood. The receptors derive from a man aged 45-60 years with acute or convalescent COVID-19. CDR3s include the opening cysteine and the closing phenylalanine or tryptophan. Fields, in order: clone size, D gene, V gene, J gene, CDR3 protein, CDR3 DNA. D genes are given only for firm matches. Part of the rows lack a size; the others show once, few, many or a class for expanded clones.

once	TRBD2	TRBV7-3	TRBJ2-1	CASSALAATYNEQFF	TGTGCCAGCAGCGCCCTAGCGGCCACCTACAATGAGCAGTTCTTC
few	-	TRBV4-2	TRBJ1-5	CASSPTDSNQPQHF	TGTGCCAGCAGCCCAACTGATAGCAATCAGCCCCAGCATTTT
-	TRBD2	TRBV9	TRBJ2-5	CASSVESSGGETQYF	TGTGCCAGCAGCGTAGAAAGCTCGGGAGGGGAGACCCAGTACTTC
many	TRBD2	TRBV7-3	TRBJ2-1	CASSTGLAGGAGEQFF	TGTGCCAGCAGCACGGGACTAGCGGGAGGGGCGGGTGAGCAGTTCTTC
-	-	TRBV6-5	TRBJ2-7	CASSRTDGYYEQYF	TGTGCCAGCAGTCGCACCGACGGGTACTACGAGCAGTACTTC
once	TRBD1	TRBV7-3	TRBJ2-3	CASSLGGQGADTQYF	TGTGCCAGCAGCTTAGGGGGACAGGGTGCAGATACGCAGTATTTT
-	-	TRBV7-8	TRBJ2-7	CASSLYSGGQSSYEQYF	TGTGCCAGCAGCCTATATAGTGGAGGACAGAGCTCCTACGAGCAGTACTTC
-	TRBD1	TRBV9	TRBJ2-3	CASSAQGDRGTDTQYF	TGTGCCAGCAGCGCCCAGGGGGACAGGGGTACAGATACGCAGTATTTT
-	-	TRBV2	TRBJ2-6	CASSEWRASGANVLTF	TGTGCCAGCAGTGAATGGAGGGCCTCTGGGGCCAACGTCCTGACTTTC
-	-	TRBV10-3	TRBJ1-3	CATLDSNSGNTIYF	TGTGCCACCCTGGACAGCAACTCTGGAAACACCATATATTTT
once	TRBD1	TRBV6-2/TRBV6-3	TRBJ1-2	CASSYGTGGGYTF	TGTGCCAGCAGTTACGGGACAGGGGGTGGCTACACCTTC
-	-	TRBV20-1	TRBJ1-6	CSASLGSDNNSPLHF	TGCAGTGCTAGTCTCGGGTCAGATAATAATTCACCCCTCCACTTT
-	-	TRBV27	TRBJ1-5	CASSWARGYQPQHF	TGTGCCAGCAGTTGGGCCAGGGGTTATCAGCCCCAGCATTTT
-	TRBD1	TRBV2	TRBJ2-7	CASTGQGPLGQYF	TGTGCCAGCACCGGACAGGGGCCGCTGGGGCAGTACTTC
-	-	TRBV6-5	TRBJ2-5	CASSYFQGAETQYF	TGTGCCAGCAGTTACTTCCAGGGTGCGGAGACCCAGTACTTC
-	-	TRBV6-6	TRBJ1-5	CASSRAYNQPQHF	TGTGCCAGCAGTCGGGCTTACAATCAGCCCCAGCATTTT
-	-	TRBV7-6	TRBJ2-1	CASSFYDSTNEQFF	TGTGCCAGCAGCTTTTATGACAGTACCAATGAGCAGTTCTTC
-	-	TRBV28	TRBJ1-6	CASSLPGSYNSPLHF	TGTGCCAGCAGTTTACCAGGCTCCTATAATTCACCCCTCCACTTT
-	TRBD2	TRBV5-4	TRBJ2-2	CASSPSSGTNTGELFF	TGTGCCAGCAGCCCTTCTAGCGGGACGAACACCGGGGAGCTGTTTTTT
-	-	TRBV5-6	TRBJ2-2	CASSFVGGHTGELFF	TGTGCCAGCAGCTTTGTGGGAGGTCACACCGGGGAGCTGTTTTTT
-	-	TRBV7-2	TRBJ1-6	CASSLQGTRNSPLHF	TGTGCCAGCAGCTTACAGGGTACGCGAAATTCACCCCTCCACTTT
-	-	TRBV25-1	TRBJ1-1	CASSEYQGRKTGTFF	TGTGCCAGCAGTGAATATCAGGGAAGGAAGACTGGGACTTTCTTT
few	TRBD1	TRBV7-6	TRBJ1-2	CASSLETGGGYTF	TGTGCCAGCAGCTTAGAGACAGGGGGTGGCTACACCTTC
-	TRBD1	TRBV5-6	TRBJ1-2	CASSPGLGTGVYGYTF	TGTGCCAGCAGCCCAGGTTTAGGCACAGGGGTTTATGGCTACACCTTC
-	TRBD2	TRBV6-8	TRBJ2-1	CASSSLTSGGAYNEQFF	TGTGCCAGCAGTTCGTTGACTAGCGGGGGGGCCTACAATGAGCAGTTCTTC
-	TRBD1	TRBV18	TRBJ1-6	CASSPGQGALNSPLHF	TGTGCCAGCTCACCTGGACAGGGGGCGCTTAATTCACCCCTCCACTTT
-	-	TRBV7-8	TRBJ1-5	CASSIGRGNQPQHF	TGTGCCAGCAGCATAGGCAGGGGTAATCAGCCCCAGCATTTT
-	-	TRBV10-3	TRBJ2-7	CAITKQGGSYEQYF	TGTGCCATCACCAAACAGGGCGGCTCCTACGAGCAGTACTTC
-	TRBD2	TRBV5-6	TRBJ2-1	CASSLGLAGSYNEQFF	TGTGCCAGCAGCCTGGGACTAGCAGGCTCCTACAATGAGCAGTTCTTC
once	-	TRBV28	TRBJ2-7	CASSLPRGNEQYF	TGTGCCAGCAGTTTGCCCAGGGGTAATGAGCAGTACTTC
-	-	TRBV4-3	TRBJ2-5	CASSQDRGQFQETQYF	TGCGCCAGCAGCCAAGATCGAGGGCAGTTCCAAGAGACCCAGTACTTC
-	TRBD2	TRBV6-5	TRBJ2-1	CASSYSASGGYEQFF	TGTGCCAGCAGTTACTCCGCTAGCGGGGGATATGAGCAGTTCTTC
-	-	TRBV19	TRBJ2-7	CASSIIGSEQYF	TGTGCCAGTAGTATTATCGGGAGCGAGCAGTACTTC
-	TRBD1	TRBV18	TRBJ1-1	CASSLGQGTVNTEAFF	TGTGCCAGCTCATTAGGACAGGGGACAGTGAACACTGAAGCTTTCTTT
-	-	TRBV7-3	TRBJ2-2	CASSAQRTGELFF	TGTGCCAGCAGCGCCCAACGGACCGGGGAGCTGTTTTTT
few	-	TRBV5-8	TRBJ1-1	CAGSPGQSGRGRNTEAFF	TGTGCCGGGAGCCCAGGCCAGAGTGGGAGGGGAAGGAACACTGAAGCTTTCTTT
once	-	TRBV27	TRBJ2-2	CASSTQATGELFF	TGTGCCAGCAGCACACAGGCCACCGGGGAGCTGTTTTTT